One T cell receptor beta chain is described in this entry. No antigen is known for it. These data originate in a study of OX40 agonist ivuxolimab in advanced cancers. Study summary: Patients received the agonistic anti-OX40 (CD134) antibody ivuxolimab. Study-level results: Relatively little clonal expansion, among the lowest observed, appeared in partial responders at 0.1-3.0 mg/kg.

Method: immunoSEQ multiplex PCR; TCRdb's copy keeps in-frame clones and lacks some. The sample lists 75,000 to 80,000 clones; roughly 80% were seen once. The clonotype was recovered from an adult with an advanced solid tumor such as melanoma, head and neck, liver or kidney cancer. Sequences were derived from CD4+ or CD8+ T cells sorted from blood, sampled in a trial of the OX40 agonist ivuxolimab.

In DNA form, the CDR3 reads TGTGCCAGGAGAAAAGGGGTTCATTCAGACAATGAGCAGTTCTTC. As protein: CARRKGVHSDNEQFF. The V call is TRBV19, the J call TRBJ2-1, with D perhaps TRBD1 (5 bases). Germline V gene lookup returns CDR1 LNHDA and CDR2 SQIVND (reference sequence). V lost 9 bases, J lost 5 bases, and 20 bases lay in between. The CDR3 runs 15 residues.